The 6 T cell receptor beta chains reported below all come from one sample, sequenced in a study of lymphopenia after photon versus proton radiotherapy. The protocol was immunoSEQ multiplex PCR, while the TCRdb copy is restricted to in-frame clones and leaves out a portion. The table shows 65,000 or so clones, with about nine tenths occurring only once. Sequenced here: peripheral blood, sampled from a patient treated with proton-based radiotherapy. The receptor set was obtained from an elderly man with esophageal cancer.

CDR3 coding DNA: TGTGCCAGCAGCGAGGGGGGGACTAGCGGTTACAATGAGCAGTTCTTC. Its translation: CASSEGGTSGYNEQFF. The J gene is TRBJ2-1, the V gene TRBV9; 11 positions agree with TRBD2. V was pared by 3 bases and J by 4 bases, with 6 bases of the junction left unmatched. CDR3 length: 16 residues. Germline CDR1 is SGDLS and CDR2 is YYNGEE.

V gene TRBV6-1 combines with J gene TRBJ2-3, with D hard to call. The CDR3 has 11 residues. The germline gives CDR1 MNHNS, CDR2 SASEGT. The ends were cut back, 10 bases at V and 4 bases at J, with 9 bases in the middle. CDR3 loop: CATPRADTQYF. In DNA form, the CDR3 reads TGTGCCACCCCCCGGGCAGATACGCAGTATTTT.

In its sample, this clone was seen once. This chain connects TRBV5-1 to TRBJ1-2; D uncertain. Germline CDR1 SGHRS, CDR2 YFSETQ. This CDR3 has 15 amino acids. V was pared by 3 bases and J by 7 bases, with 19 bases between. This CDR3 is CASSSGGGGGSGYTF. The DNA of the CDR3 is TGCGCCAGCAGCTCGGGTGGCGGAGGTGGAAGTGGCTACACCTTC.

The V call is TRBV28, the J call TRBJ1-2; 9 positions agree with TRBD1. The V segment lost 6 bases and the J segment 6 bases; nucleotides outside the gene matches: 8. This CDR3 spans 14 amino acids. Germline V gives CDR1 MDHEN, CDR2 SYDVKM. CDR3 nucleotide sequence: TGTGCCAGCAGATGGGACAGGGTAGCTCATGGCTACACCTTC. Translation gives CASRWDRVAHGYTF.

The rearrangement links TRBV14 to TRBJ2-7; 9 nucleotides match TRBD2. Unmatched junction bases numbered 12, after V lost 0 bases and J lost 6 bases. CDR3 size: 17 residues. Germline V gives CDR1 SGHDN, CDR2 FVKESK. The CDR3 reads CASSQEGWREGPCEQYF. CDR3 DNA: TGTGCCAGCAGCCAAGAAGGCTGGCGGGAGGGCCCCTGCGAGCAGTACTTC.

V and J are TRBV19 and TRBJ2-7; 7 bases match TRBD2. Germline-derived CDR1 and CDR2 are LNHDA and SQIVND (reference sequence). Trimming cost V 4 bases and J 1 base; bases outside gene matches: 13. CDR3 length: 17 residues. The CDR3 nucleotides read TGTGCCAGTAGTAGGCTTTCTAGCGGAGCCTTTTCCTACGAGCAGTACTTC. This gives the protein CASSRLSSGAFSYEQYF.